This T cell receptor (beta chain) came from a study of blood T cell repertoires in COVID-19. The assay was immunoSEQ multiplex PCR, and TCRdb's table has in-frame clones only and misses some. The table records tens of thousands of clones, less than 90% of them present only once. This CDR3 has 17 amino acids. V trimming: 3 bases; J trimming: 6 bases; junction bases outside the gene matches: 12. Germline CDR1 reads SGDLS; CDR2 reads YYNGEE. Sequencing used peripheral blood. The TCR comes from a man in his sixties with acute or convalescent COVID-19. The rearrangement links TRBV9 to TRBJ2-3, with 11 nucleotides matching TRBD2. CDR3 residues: CASSERGSGGVNDTQYF. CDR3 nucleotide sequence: TGTGCCAGCAGCGAGAGGGGTAGCGGGGGGGTAAACGATACGCAGTATTTT.